Listed below are T cell receptor beta chains from one sample, sequenced in a study of identical twins. TCRdb recomputed calls from the 5' RACE reads with MiXCR, one row per CDR3 protein. The table shows around 450,000 distinct CDR3 sequences, with 14% occurring only once. The same data also contributed to another study, on yellow fever vaccine responses in identical twins.

The sample comprised CD4+ T cells sorted from blood. The receptor source for this set is a woman younger than 35 in good health. CDR3s include the opening cysteine and the closing phenylalanine or tryptophan. The D gene is left open where the match is weak.

TRBD2 TRBJ2-3 TRBV6-5 CASSYGRLADTQYF
- TRBJ2-7 TRBV20-1 CSASAGHLYEQYF
TRBD2 TRBJ2-7 TRBV3-1 CASSHIRGRDSYEQYF
TRBD1 TRBJ2-3 TRBV4-3 CASSQDRLDTQYF
TRBD2 TRBJ2-7 TRBV6-2/TRBV6-3 CASSPPGLDYEQYF
- TRBJ2-7 TRBV27 CASSSPSRTLLEQYF
- TRBJ2-3 TRBV6-2/TRBV6-3 CASSYFVGDVADTQYF
TRBD2 TRBJ2-7 TRBV27 CASSSPAVAGPNSYEQYF
- TRBJ2-1 TRBV6-1 CASSGGLYNEQFF
- TRBJ2-7 TRBV28 CASGRLEQYF
- TRBJ2-7 TRBV28 CASSRYGGSYEQYF
- TRBJ2-1 TRBV27 CASSSPPMAGEIGKSSYNEQFF
TRBD1 TRBJ1-2 TRBV6-5 CASSYDPGQDGYTF
TRBD2 TRBJ2-3 TRBV3-1 CASSSKKRGGTTDTQYF
- TRBJ2-1 TRBV6-2/TRBV6-3 CASQRDTRYEQFF
- TRBJ2-3 TRBV28 CASRGSGKDTQYF
- TRBJ1-1 TRBV7-8 CASSLFAGEAFF